The 16 T cell receptor beta chains below were found in one sample sequenced in a study of brain metastases from non-small cell lung cancer. Only in-frame clones appear in the TCRdb table, and some are missing; sequencing was by immunoSEQ multiplex PCR. Of some 4,300 clones listed, about 86% were seen once; the top ten hold around 8%. Sequenced sample: primary lung tumor tissue. These receptor sequences come from a donor aged 40 or over with non-small cell lung cancer.

The rearrangement uses TRBV3-1 (or the pseudogene TRBV3-2) and TRBJ1-3; D unclear. V lost 0 bases, J lost 6 bases, and 18 bases lay in between. The CDR3 sequence is 17 residues long. CDR1 LGHDT and CDR2 YNNKEL come from the germline V gene (reference sequence). Here the CDR3 reads CASSQENIASWANTIYF. The CDR3 DNA sequence: TGTGCCAGCAGCCAAGAAAATATCGCATCCTGGGCAAACACCATATATTTT.

The genes are TRBV2 and TRBJ2-5; D might be TRBD1 or TRBD2, each matching 5 bases. Germline assignment: CDR1 SNHLY and CDR2 FYNNEI. The CDR3 spans 11 residues. Deletions cut 6 bases from V and 7 bases from J, with 9 bases between. The CDR3 loop is CASRGTGTQYF. CDR3 nucleotides: TGTGCCAGCAGGGGGACGGGGACCCAGTACTTC. Using reference TRBV2 and TRBJ2-5 for the parts outside the CDR3, the full variable domain is EPEVTQTPSHQVTQMGQEVILRCVPISNHLYFYWYRQILGQKVEFLVSFYNNEISEKSEIFDDQFSVERPDGSNFTLKIRSTKLEDSAMYFCASRGTGTQYFGPGTRLLVL.

This clone was counted only a few times. The J gene is TRBJ2-3, the V gene TRBV29-1, with D hard to call. Germline V gene data show CDR1 as SQVTM and CDR2 as ANQGSEA. The CDR3 loop spans 13 amino acids. Trimming cost V 4 bases and J 1 base, with 9 bases left between them. The CDR3 sequence is CSVAKGGTDTQYF. The DNA for the CDR3 is TGCAGCGTTGCAAAGGGTGGCACAGATACGCAGTATTTT.

Of note for this clone: The same CDR3 can be traced to other DNA sequences in this sample. The genes are TRBV7-3 and TRBJ1-3; D remains ambiguous. CDR1 is SGHTA and CDR2 is FQGTGA in the germline V gene. The CDR3 is 16 amino acids. The ends were cut back, 0 bases at V and 0 bases at J, with 9 bases in the middle. CDR3 DNA sequence: TGTGCCAGCAGCTTAACGGGAGGGAACTCTGGAAACACCATATATTTT. This gives the protein CASSLTGGNSGNTIYF.

This clone was seen a single time. This sequence joins TRBV19 and TRBJ2-4; 9 bases match TRBD1. Germline V gene sequence: CDR1 LNHDA, CDR2 SQIVND (reference sequence). The V segment lost 5 bases and the J segment 9 bases; nucleotides outside the gene matches: 11. This CDR3 region has 15 residues. CDR3 DNA sequence: TGTGCCAGTAGTCAACAGGGGGCCGCGAGCGGCATTCAGTACTTC. Protein: CASSQQGAASGIQYF.

The rearrangement joins TRBV28 to TRBJ1-6; D gene unclear. V dropped 9 bases and J dropped 5 bases, with 8 bases sitting between them. Per germline, CDR1 MDHEN and CDR2 SYDVKM. The CDR3 sequence is 12 residues long. The CDR3 spells CASWENNSPLHF. The CDR3, as DNA: TGTGCCAGTTGGGAAAATAATTCACCCCTCCACTTT.

The gene calls are TRBV28 and TRBJ1-2; 8 bases map to TRBD1. J gave up 6 bases and V 8 bases, and 5 bases lay outside the gene matches. CDR1 is MDHEN, CDR2 SYDVKM, per germline. The CDR3 contains 12 residues. CDR3 nucleotides: TGTGCCAGCTCCAGGACAGGGAATGGCTACACCTTC. Amino acid sequence: CASSRTGNGYTF.

For this clone: The junction departs from germline at one end; a sequencing error may be responsible. The same CDR3 also results from other DNA sequences found in this sample. This chain joins TRBV5-5 and TRBJ1-3; the match to TRBD1 covers 8 bases. Germline-derived CDR1 and CDR2 are SGHKS and YYEKEE (reference sequence). This CDR3 region has 18 residues. The CDR3 region is CASSPHEGQGGSGNTIYF. The CDR3 DNA sequence: TGTGCTAGCAGCCCACATGAAGGACAGGGAGGGTCTGGAAACACCATATATTTT. The variable domain in full, with the rest retrieved from reference TRBV5-5 and TRBJ1-3, is DAGVTQSPTHLIKTRGQQVTLRCSPISGHKSVSWYQQVLGQGPQFIFQYYEKEERGRGNFPDRFSARQFPNYSSELNVNALLLGDSALYLCASSPHEGQGGSGNTIYFGEGSWLTVV.

V is TRBV19 and J is TRBJ1-6; D is unresolved. The CDR3 has 13 residues. Germline V CDR1 and CDR2: LNHDA, SQIVND (reference sequence). The ends were cut back, 2 bases at V and 8 bases at J, with 7 bases in the middle. DNA of the CDR3: TGTGCCAGTAGTATAATTGAGGATTCACCCCTCCACTTT. This translates into CASSIIEDSPLHF.

The V call is TRBV7-2, the J call TRBJ2-2, with D unclear. Germline V CDR1 and CDR2: SGHTA, FQGNSA. Trimming removed 1 base at V and 5 bases at J, with 14 bases between. There are 16 residues in the CDR3. CDR3 region: CASSLDRFRSTGELFF. CDR3 nucleotides: TGTGCCAGCAGCTTAGATCGGTTTCGGAGTACCGGGGAGCTGTTTTTT.

The chain is built from TRBV6-4 and TRBJ2-1; D is tentatively TRBD1 or TRBD2 (5 bases each). Trimming removed 4 bases from V and 5 bases from J, with 12 bases in between. Germline CDR1 reads MRHNA; CDR2 reads SNTAGT. The CDR3 length is 14 residues. The CDR3 protein is CASSVGTEDNEQFF. Here the CDR3 DNA reads TGTGCCAGCAGTGTGGGGACGGAGGACAATGAGCAGTTCTTC.

The rearrangement uses TRBV10-3 and TRBJ2-3; TRBD1 might be the D (6 bases). V was trimmed by 8 bases and J by 2 bases, leaving 11 bases between them. The germline V gene encodes CDR1 ENHRY and CDR2 SYGVKD. The CDR3 is 13 residues long. The CDR3 spells CAIGGRSTDTQYF. The DNA for the CDR3 is TGTGCCATCGGGGGCAGGTCCACAGATACGCAGTATTTT.

The genes are TRBV5-1 and TRBJ2-5, with 7 bases lining up with TRBD1. Per germline, CDR1 SGHRS and CDR2 YFSETQ. The CDR3 length is 16 residues. Losses at the gene ends were 0 bases for V and 4 bases for J; bases not matched to a gene: 9. CDR3 loop: CASSLVQGVGRETQYF. In DNA form, the CDR3 reads TGCGCCAGCAGCTTGGTGCAGGGGGTTGGTCGAGAGACCCAGTACTTC.

This clone was seen a single time. The rearrangement uses TRBV4-1 and TRBJ2-3; 8 positions match TRBD2. The CDR3 covers 16 residues. From germline, CDR1 is MGHRA and CDR2 YSYEKL. Trimming cost V 0 bases and J 5 bases; bases outside gene matches: 7. CDR3 region: CASSQERPGGVDTQYF. The CDR3 DNA reads as TGCGCCAGCAGCCAAGAACGACCGGGGGGGGTAGATACGCAGTATTTT.

The chain has TRBV5-1 and TRBJ2-3; D remains unclear. Germline CDR1 and CDR2: SGHRS and YFSETQ. V lost 0 bases to trimming and J lost 2 bases, with 7 bases between them. This CDR3 contains 14 residues. CDR3: CASSLGEITDTQYF. DNA for the CDR3: TGCGCCAGCAGCTTGGGCGAGATCACAGATACGCAGTATTTT. Full variable domain (missing parts from reference TRBV5-1 and TRBJ2-3): KAGVTQTPRYLIKTRGQQVTLSCSPISGHRSVSWYQQTPGQGLQFLFEYFSETQRNKGNFPGRFSGRQFSNSRSEMNVSTLELGDSALYLCASSLGEITDTQYFGPGTRLTVL.

The V call is TRBV24-1, the J call TRBJ2-3; D might be TRBD1 or TRBD2, each matching 6 bases. Germline lookup yields CDR1 KGHDR and CDR2 SFDVKD. The CDR3 runs to 13 residues. Trimming removed 3 bases from V and 6 bases from J, with 9 bases in between. The DNA for the CDR3 is TGTGCCACCAGTGATGGGGGGCCCGATACGCAGTATTTT. This gives the protein CATSDGGPDTQYF.